The clone carrying this T cell receptor (beta chain) showed up just a few times. The source of the sample is a study of blood T cells in healthy people across ages. J was trimmed by 7 bases and V by 1 base; bases with no gene match: 12. The CDR3 has 15 amino acids. Germline assignment: CDR1 SQVTM and CDR2 ANQGSEA. With a J-beta primer mix and a sample-barcoded 5' primer, a second PCR ran about 7 to 12 cycles. Sequencing of every sample gave 2.5 million or more CDR3-containing paired-end reads. MiXCR, run by TCRdb on the 5' RACE reads, gives a single entry per CDR3 protein. The sample shows hundreds of thousands of distinct CDR3 sequences, about a fifth of them seen only once.

Sequenced sample: blood. The rearrangement links TRBV29-1 to TRBJ2-7, with 8 nucleotides matching TRBD1. This TCR was sampled from a man between 65 and 85 years old in good health. The CDR3 loop reads CSVEARTGILAEQYV. Here the CDR3 DNA reads TGCAGCGTTGAAGCCCGGACAGGGATCCTGGCGGAGCAGTACGTC.